This T cell receptor beta chain is from a study of neurological immune-mediated disorders. Study-level results: Phylogenetic grouping assigned the repertoires of 18 of 34 multiple sclerosis patients to one related-CDR3 cluster, which constitutes a possible signature.

MiXCR, applied by TCRdb to the 5' RACE reads, yields one record per CDR3 protein. Among more than 40,000 distinct CDR3 sequences listed, around 1.9% were seen once. The unsorted libraries were produced from 2 million PBMCs held at -80 C. V lost 3 bases and J 5 bases, leaving 15 bases between the germline ends. This CDR3 contains 14 residues. Germline CDR1 is DFQATT and CDR2 is SNEGSKA (reference sequence). As concerns this clonotype: The target antigen is unknown.

This TCR was recovered from a woman aged 40 to 49 with multiple sclerosis. The sequenced sample was PBMCs. This chain connects TRBV20-1 to TRBJ2-3, with D unresolved. CDR3 protein: CSASGSRFLDTQYF. CDR3 nucleotide sequence: TGCAGTGCTAGTGGGTCTAGGTTTCTAGATACGCAGTATTTT.